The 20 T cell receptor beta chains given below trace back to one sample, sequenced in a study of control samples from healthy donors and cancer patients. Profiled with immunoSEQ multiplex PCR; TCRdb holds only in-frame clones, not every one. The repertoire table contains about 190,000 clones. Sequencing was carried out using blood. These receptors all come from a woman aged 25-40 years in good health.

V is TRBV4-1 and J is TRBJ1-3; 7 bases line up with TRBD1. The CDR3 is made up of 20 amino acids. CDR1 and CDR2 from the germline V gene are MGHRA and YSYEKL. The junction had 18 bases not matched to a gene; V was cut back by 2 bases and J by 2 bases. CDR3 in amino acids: CASSQKIGTVYRPPGNTIYF. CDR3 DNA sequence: TGCGCCAGCAGCCAAAAAATAGGGACAGTTTACCGGCCCCCTGGAAACACCATATATTTT.

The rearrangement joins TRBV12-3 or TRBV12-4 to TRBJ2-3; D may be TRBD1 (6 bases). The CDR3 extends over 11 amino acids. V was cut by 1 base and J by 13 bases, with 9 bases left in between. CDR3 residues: CASSLGTVEYF. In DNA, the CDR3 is TGTGCCAGCAGTTTAGGGACAGTCGAGTATTTT.

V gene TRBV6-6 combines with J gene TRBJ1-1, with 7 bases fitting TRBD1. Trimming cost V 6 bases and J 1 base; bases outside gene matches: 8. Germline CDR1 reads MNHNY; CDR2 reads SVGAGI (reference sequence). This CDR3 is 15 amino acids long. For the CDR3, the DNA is TGTGCCAGCAGCCCGTCGACAGGGCGGAACACTGAAGCTTTCTTT. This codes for CASSPSTGRNTEAFF.

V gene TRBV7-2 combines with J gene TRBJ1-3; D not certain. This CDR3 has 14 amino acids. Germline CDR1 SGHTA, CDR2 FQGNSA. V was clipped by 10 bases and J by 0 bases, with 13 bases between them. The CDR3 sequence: CATHSAGSGNTIYF. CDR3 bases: TGTGCCACCCATTCGGCGGGCTCTGGAAACACCATATATTTT.

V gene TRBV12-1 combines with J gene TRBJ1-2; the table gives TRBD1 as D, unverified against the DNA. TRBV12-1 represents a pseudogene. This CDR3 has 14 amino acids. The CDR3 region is CASSYTGGAGGYTF. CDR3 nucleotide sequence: TGTGCCAGCAGCTATACAGGGGGCGCGGGTGGCTACACCTTC.

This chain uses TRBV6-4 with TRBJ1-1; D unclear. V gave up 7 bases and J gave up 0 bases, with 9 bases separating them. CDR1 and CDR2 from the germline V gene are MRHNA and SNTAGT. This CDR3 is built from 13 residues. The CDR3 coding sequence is TGTGCCAGCATTGCGACCATGAACACTGAAGCTTTCTTT. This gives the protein CASIATMNTEAFF.

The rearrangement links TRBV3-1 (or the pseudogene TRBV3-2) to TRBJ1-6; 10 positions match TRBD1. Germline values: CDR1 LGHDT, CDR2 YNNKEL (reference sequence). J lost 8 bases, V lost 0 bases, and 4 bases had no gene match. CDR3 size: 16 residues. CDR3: CASSQDGGTGDSPLHF. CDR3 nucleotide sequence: TGTGCCAGCAGCCAAGATGGGGGGACAGGGGATTCACCCCTCCACTTT.

CDR3 sequence (DNA): TGCAGCGTTGAAGAGAACAGGGGCTTTGGAAACACCATATATTTT. It translates to CSVEENRGFGNTIYF. V usage is TRBV29-1 and J usage is TRBJ1-3; 7 bases map to TRBD1. The germline gives CDR1 SQVTM, CDR2 ANQGSEA. The length of the CDR3 is 15 residues. Trimming at V came to 0 bases and at J to 3 bases, leaving 5 bases not matched to a gene. Full variable domain (rest looked up from reference TRBV29-1 and TRBJ1-3): SAVISQKPSRDICQRGTSLTIQCQVDSQVTMMFWYRQQPGQSLTLIATANQGSEATYESGFVIDKFPISRPNLTFSTLTVSNMSPEDSSIYLCSVEENRGFGNTIYFGEGSWLTVV.

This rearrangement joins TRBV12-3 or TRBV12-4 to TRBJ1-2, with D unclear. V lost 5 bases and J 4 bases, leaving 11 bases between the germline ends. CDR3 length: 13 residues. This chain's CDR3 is CASSGRGRYGYTF. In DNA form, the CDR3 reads TGTGCCAGCAGTGGCCGAGGGCGCTATGGCTACACCTTC.

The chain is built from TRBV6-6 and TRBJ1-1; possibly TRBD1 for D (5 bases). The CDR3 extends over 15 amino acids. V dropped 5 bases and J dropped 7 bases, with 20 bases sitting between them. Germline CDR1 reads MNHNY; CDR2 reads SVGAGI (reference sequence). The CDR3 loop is CASSPWGSVPNEAFF. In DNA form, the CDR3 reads TGTGCCAGCAGTCCCTGGGGGAGTGTACCCAATGAAGCTTTCTTT.

The CDR3 DNA is TGTGCCAGCAGCCAAGGGACAGGGGGGAACACTGAAGCTTTCTTT. Translation: CASSQGTGGNTEAFF. The rearrangement joins TRBV3-1 (or the pseudogene TRBV3-2) to TRBJ1-1, with 10 nucleotides matching TRBD1. Germline lookup yields CDR1 LGHDT and CDR2 YNNKEL (reference sequence). The CDR3 loop spans 15 amino acids. The V and J ends lost 1 base and 1 base, in that order; junction bases with no gene match: 0.

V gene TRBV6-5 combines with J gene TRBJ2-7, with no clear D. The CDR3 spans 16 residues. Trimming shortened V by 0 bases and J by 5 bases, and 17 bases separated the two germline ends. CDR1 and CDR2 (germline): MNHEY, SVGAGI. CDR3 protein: CASSYSYLRIDDEQYF. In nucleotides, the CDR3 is TGTGCCAGCAGTTACTCGTACCTCCGAATAGACGACGAGCAGTACTTC.

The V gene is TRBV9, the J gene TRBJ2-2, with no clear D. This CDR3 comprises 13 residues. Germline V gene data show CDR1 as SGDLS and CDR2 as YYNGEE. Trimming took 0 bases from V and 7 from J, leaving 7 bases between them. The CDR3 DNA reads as TGTGCCAGCAGCGTAGTAGGGAACGGGGAGCTGTTTTTT. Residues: CASSVVGNGELFF.

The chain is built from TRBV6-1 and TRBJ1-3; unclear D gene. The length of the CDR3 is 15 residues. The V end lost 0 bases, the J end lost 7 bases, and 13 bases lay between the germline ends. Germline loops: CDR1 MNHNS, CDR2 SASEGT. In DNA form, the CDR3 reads TGTGCCAGCAGTGAAGCTGTAGGACGGGTGAACACCATATATTTT. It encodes CASSEAVGRVNTIYF.

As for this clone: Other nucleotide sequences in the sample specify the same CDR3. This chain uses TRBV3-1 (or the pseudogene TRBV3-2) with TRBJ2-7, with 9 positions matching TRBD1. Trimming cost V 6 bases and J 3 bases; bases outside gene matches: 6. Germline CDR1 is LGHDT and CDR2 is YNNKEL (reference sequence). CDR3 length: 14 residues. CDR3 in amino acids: CASSPGTGFYEQYF. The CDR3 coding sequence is TGTGCCAGCAGTCCCGGGACAGGGTTCTACGAGCAGTACTTC.

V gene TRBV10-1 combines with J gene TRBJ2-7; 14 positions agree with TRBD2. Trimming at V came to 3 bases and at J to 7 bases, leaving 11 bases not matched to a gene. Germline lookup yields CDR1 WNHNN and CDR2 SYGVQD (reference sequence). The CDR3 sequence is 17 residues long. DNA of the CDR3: TGCGCCAGCAGTGATCCCCCCTGGACTAGCGGGGGGAAAGAGCAGTACTTC. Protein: CASSDPPWTSGGKEQYF.

CDR3 sequence: CASSGVVGLFF. CDR3 DNA: TGTGCCAGCAGTGGTGTGGTTGGGCTGTTTTTT. V gene TRBV28 combines with J gene TRBJ2-2, with D unresolved. With 5 bases removed from V and 13 bases from J, the gap between germline ends came to 11 bases. Germline V gives CDR1 MDHEN, CDR2 SYDVKM. The CDR3 runs to 11 residues.

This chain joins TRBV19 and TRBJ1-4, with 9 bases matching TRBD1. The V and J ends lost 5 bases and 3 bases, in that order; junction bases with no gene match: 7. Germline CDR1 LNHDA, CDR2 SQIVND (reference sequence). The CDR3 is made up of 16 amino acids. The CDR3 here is CASSPGQGSSNEKLFF. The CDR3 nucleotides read TGTGCCAGTAGTCCCGGACAGGGGAGTTCTAATGAAAAACTGTTTTTT.

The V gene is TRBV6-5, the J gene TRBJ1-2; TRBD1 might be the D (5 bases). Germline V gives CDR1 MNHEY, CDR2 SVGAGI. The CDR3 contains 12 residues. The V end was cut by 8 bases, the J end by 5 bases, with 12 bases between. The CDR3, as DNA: TGTGCCAGCCTATGGGGCGAGTATGGCTACACCTTC. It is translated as CASLWGEYGYTF.

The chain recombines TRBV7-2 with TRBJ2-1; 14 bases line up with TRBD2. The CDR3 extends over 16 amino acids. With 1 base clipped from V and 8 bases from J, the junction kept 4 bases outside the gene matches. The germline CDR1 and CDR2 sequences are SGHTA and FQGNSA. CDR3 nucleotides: TGTGCCAGCAGCTTAGGGACTAGCGGGGGGCAAGATGAGCAGTTCTTC. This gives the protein CASSLGTSGGQDEQFF.